Listed below are T cell receptor beta chains from one sample, sequenced in a study of blood T cell repertoires in COVID-19. Libraries were prepared by immunoSEQ multiplex PCR; TCRdb keeps only in-frame clonotypes and omits some of them. The repertoire holds 150,000 to 200,000 clones, roughly 85% seen once, with more than 3% in the top ten. Sequencing was done on a sample of peripheral blood. These receptors originate from a man in his sixties with acute or convalescent COVID-19. Each CDR3 is given with its conserved first and last residue. D genes are given only for firm matches. Part of the rows lack a size; the others show once, few, many or a class for expanded clones.

>-|TRBV9|TRBJ2-7|TRBD2
CASSVLAGERYEQYF
TGTGCCAGCAGCGTTCTAGCGGGAGAACGTTACGAGCAGTACTTC
>-|TRBV4-3|TRBJ2-1|TRBD2
CASSQGTSGRLSYNEQFF
TGCGCCAGCAGCCAAGGCACTAGCGGGCGGTTATCCTACAATGAGCAGTTCTTC
>-|TRBV9|TRBJ2-4|TRBD1
CASSATGGAMKNIQYF
TGTGCCAGCAGCGCCACAGGGGGCGCTATGAAAAACATTCAGTACTTC
>-|TRBV19|TRBJ1-2|-
CASIGPGLVGRDGYTF
TGTGCCAGTATTGGTCCGGGTTTAGTGGGGCGCGATGGCTACACCTTC
>-|TRBV19|TRBJ2-1|TRBD2
CASRFQREGYEQFF
TGTGCCAGTAGGTTCCAGCGGGAGGGATATGAGCAGTTCTTC
>-|TRBV6-6|TRBJ2-3|TRBD1
CASRSTGTGADTQYF
TGTGCCAGCAGAAGTACCGGGACAGGAGCAGATACGCAGTATTTT
>-|TRBV24-1|TRBJ1-4|TRBD1
CATSDTRQGGEKLFF
TGTGCCACCAGTGACACCAGACAGGGAGGCGAAAAACTGTTTTTT
>-|TRBV5-6|TRBJ2-7|TRBD2
CASSLAVAGAYEQYF
TGTGCCAGCAGCTTGGCGGTAGCGGGAGCCTACGAGCAGTACTTC
>-|TRBV20-1|TRBJ2-1|-
CSASQRTVSYNEQFF
TGCAGTGCTAGTCAGCGGACCGTTTCCTACAATGAGCAGTTCTTC
>-|TRBV5-1|TRBJ2-2|TRBD1
CASSATGTVNTGELFF
TGCGCCAGCAGCGCTACCGGGACAGTGAACACCGGGGAGCTGTTTTTT
>-|TRBV3-1/TRBV3-2|TRBJ2-1|TRBD1
CASSQRRDRGLNEQFF
TGTGCCAGCAGCCAACGCCGGGACAGGGGGCTTAATGAGCAGTTCTTC
>-|TRBV3-1/TRBV3-2|TRBJ1-5|TRBD1
CASSQDERTGETQPQHF
TGTGCCAGCAGCCAAGATGAACGGACAGGGGAGACTCAGCCCCAGCATTTT
>few|TRBV14|TRBJ1-1|-
CASKRSSGEAFF
TGTGCCAGCAAGCGTTCCTCGGGTGAAGCTTTCTTT
>few|TRBV27|TRBJ1-6|TRBD1
CASSRLQGWNSPLHF
TGTGCCAGCAGTCGACTACAGGGGTGGAATTCACCCCTCCACTTT
>-|TRBV5-1|TRBJ2-7|-
CASSRVSQPGEQYF
TGCGCCAGCAGTCGCGTGTCCCAACCAGGCGAGCAGTACTTC
>-|TRBV19|TRBJ2-1|-
CASATTDNLNYEQFF
TGTGCCAGTGCGACGACCGACAATTTAAATTATGAGCAGTTCTTC
>-|TRBV10-3|TRBJ1-5|-
CAISESQGGQPQHF
TGTGCCATCAGTGAGTCGCAGGGTGGTCAGCCCCAGCATTTT
>-|TRBV27|TRBJ2-5|TRBD2
CASSSAAREGPETQYF
TGTGCCAGCAGTTCGGCGGCGCGGGAGGGCCCGGAGACCCAGTACTTC
>-|TRBV2|TRBJ2-1|TRBD2
CASSEQGPDGGGEQFF
TGTGCCAGCAGTGAACAGGGCCCGGACGGGGGGGGTGAGCAGTTCTTC
>-|TRBV2|TRBJ2-3|TRBD2
CARRRRELPDTQYF
TGTGCCCGACGCCGGCGGGAGTTGCCAGATACGCAGTATTTT
>-|TRBV5-4|TRBJ1-3|TRBD1
CASSYGQDSFSGNTIYF
TGTGCCAGCAGCTACGGACAGGACTCGTTCTCTGGAAACACCATATATTTT
>-|TRBV7-3|TRBJ2-5|TRBD1
CASRPGTGGSEETQYF
TGTGCCAGCAGACCCGGGACAGGGGGCTCGGAGGAGACCCAGTACTTC
>-|TRBV29-1|TRBJ2-1|TRBD1
CSVDRDSSYNEQFF
TGCAGCGTTGACAGGGACAGTTCCTACAATGAGCAGTTCTTC
>-|TRBV7-2|TRBJ2-1|TRBD2
CASSLFSGTDSYNEQFF
TGTGCCAGCAGCTTGTTTAGCGGGACCGACTCCTACAATGAGCAGTTCTTC
>-|TRBV28|TRBJ1-2|TRBD1
CASRQGLGYGYTF
TGTGCCAGCAGACAGGGGCTAGGATATGGCTACACCTTC
>-|TRBV5-1|TRBJ2-7|TRBD1
CASSPLTGGYEQYF
TGCGCCAGCAGCCCCTTGACAGGGGGCTACGAGCAGTACTTC
>-|TRBV7-3|TRBJ2-3|-
CASSPKGGGTDTQYF
TGTGCCAGCAGCCCAAAGGGGGGGGGCACAGATACGCAGTATTTT
>-|TRBV9|TRBJ1-4|TRBD1
CASSVTGTGREKLFF
TGTGCCAGCAGCGTAACCGGGACAGGGCGTGAAAAACTGTTTTTT
>-|TRBV3-1/TRBV3-2|TRBJ2-2|TRBD1
CASSRTGGTGELFF
TGTGCCAGCAGCAGGACAGGGGGCACCGGGGAGCTGTTTTTT
>-|TRBV3-1/TRBV3-2|TRBJ2-7|TRBD2
CASSQLGTSFDEQYF
TGTGCCAGCAGCCAATTGGGGACTAGCTTCGACGAGCAGTACTTC
>-|TRBV3-1/TRBV3-2|TRBJ2-1|TRBD2
CASSQRTSGRAYNEQFF
TGTGCCAGCAGCCAACGGACTAGCGGGAGGGCCTACAATGAGCAGTTCTTC
>-|TRBV4-2|TRBJ1-6|-
CASSQEQGGVYSPLHF
TGTGCCAGCAGCCAAGAACAAGGGGGGGTATATTCACCCCTCCACTTT
>-|TRBV7-9|TRBJ2-2|TRBD1
CASSLEGAAELFF
TGTGCCAGCAGCTTAGAGGGGGCTGCGGAGCTGTTTTTT
>-|TRBV7-9|TRBJ2-7|TRBD2
CASSLTSGTTYEQYF
TGTGCCAGCAGCTTAACTAGCGGGACTACCTACGAGCAGTACTTC
>once|TRBV6-4|TRBJ1-2|TRBD1
CASRGTGGIYGYTF
TGTGCCAGCAGGGGGACAGGGGGTATCTATGGCTACACCTTC
>-|TRBV4-2|TRBJ2-3|TRBD2
CASSQVKASGSTDTQYF
TGTGCCAGCAGCCAAGTAAAGGCTAGCGGCAGCACAGATACGCAGTATTTT
>-|TRBV6-1|TRBJ2-5|TRBD2
CASGGRGLAGAQETQYF
TGTGCCAGCGGTGGCAGGGGGCTAGCGGGGGCCCAAGAGACCCAGTACTTC
>-|TRBV5-5|TRBJ1-4|TRBD1
CASSTGQGGSEKLFF
TGTGCCAGCAGCACCGGACAGGGAGGGAGTGAAAAACTGTTTTTT
>-|TRBV20-1|TRBJ2-7|-
CSARGAYEQYF
TGCAGTGCTAGGGGGGCTTACGAGCAGTACTTC
>-|TRBV12-3/TRBV12-4|TRBJ1-2|-
CASSLQGKDGYTF
TGTGCCAGCAGTTTACAGGGAAAGGATGGCTACACCTTC